Sequencing of this T cell receptor (beta chain) was carried out in a study of T cells in localized non-small cell lung cancer. A remark on this clone: The antigen remains unidentified.

This CDR3 has 17 residues. Losses at the gene ends were 3 bases for V and 1 base for J; bases not matched to a gene: 7. The germline V gene encodes CDR1 LNHNV and CDR2 YYDKDF (reference sequence). The repertoire was sequenced with immunoSEQ multiplex PCR; TCRdb's copy has only in-frame clones and lacks some. The sample yields tens of thousands of clones, 87% seen once. Study-level findings and limits: Heterogeneity is still possible, as just one tumor region was sequenced. Peak T cell clonality was found in uninvolved adjacent lung, exceeding tumor. The study detected a median approximately 54 of the top 100 tumor clones in adjacent lung. Greater T cell density in blood accompanied longer overall survival.

This TCR was sampled from a man aged 35-75 years with stage III lung adenocarcinoma. The rearrangement uses TRBV15 and TRBJ1-3; 9 bases align to TRBD1. The sample here was peripheral blood mononuclear cells, taken before any cancer treatment. The CDR3 DNA reads TGTGCCACCAGCAGGGCGGGACAGGGACTATCTGGAAACACCATATATTTT. This gives the protein CATSRAGQGLSGNTIYF.